The entry below describes one T cell receptor (beta chain). The antigen remains undetermined. This specimen belongs to a study of T cell responses to AZD1222 COVID-19 vaccine. Overall study findings and caveats: Vaccine-associated CD4 TCRs spanned spike, dominant at 160-218 and 743-854. Scientists sampled the repertoires only once the peak T cell response had passed. Donors were chiefly white British, with a greater number of females, and clonal diversity was perhaps underestimated.

Germline CDR1 MNHEY, CDR2 SVGAGI. The CDR3 contains 15 residues. V was pared by 5 bases and J by 3 bases, with 13 bases between. Assay used: immunoSEQ multiplex PCR; TCRdb lists only in-frame clones, some missing. The repertoire has about 110,000 clones, roughly 86% of them found once; the top ten carry 2.5% to 4%. Specimen: peripheral blood, collected on day 0 of AZD1222 vaccination. The V call is TRBV6-5, the J call TRBJ2-2, with D perhaps TRBD2 (5 bases). The TCR comes from an adult in good health. The CDR3 loop is CASSRASGYTGELFF. The CDR3 DNA sequence: TGTGCCAGCAGTCGGGCCTCGGGGTACACCGGGGAGCTGTTTTTT.